Described below is a single T cell receptor (beta chain) sequence and its context. The data were obtained in a study of blood T cell repertoires in COVID-19. Study summary: Samples taken during acute and convalescent COVID-19 were collected in the United States, Italy and Spain. PBMCs, B-cell-depleted T cells, or T cells provided the cDNA or gDNA that made up the material.

Per the authors' pipeline: Amplification from reference gene primers served as the basis for estimated nucleated cell counts. The protocol was immunoSEQ multiplex PCR, while the TCRdb copy is restricted to in-frame clones and leaves out a portion. V and J calls and clone size come straight from that table; D and trimming were deduced from the DNA. Of tens of thousands of clones in the sample, approximately 72% were seen once. With 5 bases removed from V and 6 bases from J, the gap between germline ends came to 15 bases. Germline lookup yields CDR1 KGHSH and CDR2 LQKENI. The CDR3 sequence is 14 residues long. Enrolled during active infection, Seattle patients were then followed longitudinally.

This sequence originates from a man aged 50 to 59 with COVID-19, enrolled during active disease. The chain carries TRBV18 and TRBJ2-3, with a possible D match to TRBD1 (5 bases). Sample: peripheral blood. The CDR3 loop reads CASSGRVGVDTQYF. The CDR3 bases are TGTGCCAGCTCAGGCAGGGTTGGCGTCGATACGCAGTATTTT.